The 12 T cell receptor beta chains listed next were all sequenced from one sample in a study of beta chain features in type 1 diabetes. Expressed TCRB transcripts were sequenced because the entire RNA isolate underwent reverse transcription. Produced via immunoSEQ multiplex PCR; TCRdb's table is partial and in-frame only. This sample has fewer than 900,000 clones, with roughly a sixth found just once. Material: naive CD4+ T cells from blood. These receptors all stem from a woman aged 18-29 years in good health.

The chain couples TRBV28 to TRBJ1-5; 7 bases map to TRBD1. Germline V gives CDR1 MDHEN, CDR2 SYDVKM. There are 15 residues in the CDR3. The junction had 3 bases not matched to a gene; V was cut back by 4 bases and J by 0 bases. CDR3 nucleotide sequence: TGTGCCAGCAGTTGGACAGGTAATAGCAATCAGCCCCAGCATTTT. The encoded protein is CASSWTGNSNQPQHF.

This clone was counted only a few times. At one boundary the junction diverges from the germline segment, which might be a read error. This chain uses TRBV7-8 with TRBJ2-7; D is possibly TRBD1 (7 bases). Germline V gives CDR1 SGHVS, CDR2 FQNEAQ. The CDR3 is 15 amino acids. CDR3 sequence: CASSLGQGLSYELYF. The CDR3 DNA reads TGTGCCAGCAGCTTAGGACAGGGACTCTCCTACGAGCTGTACTTC.

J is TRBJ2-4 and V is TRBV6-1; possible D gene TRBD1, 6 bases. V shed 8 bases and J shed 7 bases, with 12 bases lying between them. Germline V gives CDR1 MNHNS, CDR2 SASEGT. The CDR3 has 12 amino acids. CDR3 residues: CASGEQGNIQYF. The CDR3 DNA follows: TGTGCCAGCGGAGAACAGGGTAACATTCAGTACTTC.

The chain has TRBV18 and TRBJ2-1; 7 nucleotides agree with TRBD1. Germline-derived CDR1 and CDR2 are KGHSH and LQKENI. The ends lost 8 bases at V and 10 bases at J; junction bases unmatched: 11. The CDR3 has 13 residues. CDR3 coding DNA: TGTGCCAGCGGTGATATCGTGACAGGGGAGCAGTTCTTC. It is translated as CASGDIVTGEQFF.

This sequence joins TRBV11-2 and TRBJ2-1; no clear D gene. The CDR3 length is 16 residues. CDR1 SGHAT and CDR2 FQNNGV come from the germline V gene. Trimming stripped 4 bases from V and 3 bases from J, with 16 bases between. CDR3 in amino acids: CASSSDGTRYYNEQFF. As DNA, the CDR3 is TGTGCCAGCAGCTCCGACGGCACTCGTTACTACAATGAGCAGTTCTTC.

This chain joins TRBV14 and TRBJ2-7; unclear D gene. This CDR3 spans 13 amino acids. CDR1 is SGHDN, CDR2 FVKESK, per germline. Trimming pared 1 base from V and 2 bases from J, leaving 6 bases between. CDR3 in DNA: TGTGCCAGCAGCCAAGTGGGAACCTACGAGCAGTACTTC. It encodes CASSQVGTYEQYF.

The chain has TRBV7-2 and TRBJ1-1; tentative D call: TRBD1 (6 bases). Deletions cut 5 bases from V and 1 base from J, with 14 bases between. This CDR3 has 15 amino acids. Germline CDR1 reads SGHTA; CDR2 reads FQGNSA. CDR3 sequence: CASSRTRGPNTEAFF. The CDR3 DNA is TGTGCCAGCAGCAGAACCAGGGGCCCGAACACTGAAGCTTTCTTT.

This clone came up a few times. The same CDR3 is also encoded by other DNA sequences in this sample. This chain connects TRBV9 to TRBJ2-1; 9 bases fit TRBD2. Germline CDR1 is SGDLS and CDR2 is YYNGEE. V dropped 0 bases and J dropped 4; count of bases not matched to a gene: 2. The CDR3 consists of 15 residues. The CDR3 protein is CASSVELAGYNEQFF. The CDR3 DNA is TGTGCCAGCAGCGTAGAACTAGCGGGTTACAATGAGCAGTTCTTC.

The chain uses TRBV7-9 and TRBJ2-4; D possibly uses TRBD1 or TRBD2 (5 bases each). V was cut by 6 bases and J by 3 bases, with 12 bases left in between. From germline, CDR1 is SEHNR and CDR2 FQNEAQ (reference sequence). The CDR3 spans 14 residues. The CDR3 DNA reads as TGTGCCAGCAGTCTCACGAGGGGCAAAAACATTCAGTACTTC. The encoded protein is CASSLTRGKNIQYF.

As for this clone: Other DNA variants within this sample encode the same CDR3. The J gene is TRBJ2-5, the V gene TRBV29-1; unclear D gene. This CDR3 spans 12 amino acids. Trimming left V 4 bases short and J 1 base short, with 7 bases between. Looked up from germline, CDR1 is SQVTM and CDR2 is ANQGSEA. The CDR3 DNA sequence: TGCAGCGTTGGACGGATCCAAGAGACCCAGTACTTC. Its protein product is CSVGRIQETQYF.

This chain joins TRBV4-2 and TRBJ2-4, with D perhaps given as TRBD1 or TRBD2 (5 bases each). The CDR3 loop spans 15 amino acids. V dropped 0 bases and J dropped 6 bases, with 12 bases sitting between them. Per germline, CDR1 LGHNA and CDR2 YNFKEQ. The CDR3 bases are TGTGCCAGCAGCCAAGAAGGGGAGCGCGGAAACATTCAGTACTTC. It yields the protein CASSQEGERGNIQYF.

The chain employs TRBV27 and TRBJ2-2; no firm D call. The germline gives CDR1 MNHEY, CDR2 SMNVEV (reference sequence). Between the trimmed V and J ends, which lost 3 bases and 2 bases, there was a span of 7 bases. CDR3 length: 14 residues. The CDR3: CASSFRRNTGELFF. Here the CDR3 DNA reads TGTGCCAGCAGTTTTCGCAGAAACACCGGGGAGCTGTTTTTT.